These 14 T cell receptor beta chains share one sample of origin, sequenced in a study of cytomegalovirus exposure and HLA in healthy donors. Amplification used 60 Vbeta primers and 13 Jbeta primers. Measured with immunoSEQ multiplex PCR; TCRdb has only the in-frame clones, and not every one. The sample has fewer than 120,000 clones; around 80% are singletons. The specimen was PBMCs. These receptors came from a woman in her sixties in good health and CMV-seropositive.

CDR3 loop: CASSETGTPQSNEQFF. The CDR3 coding sequence is TGTGCCAGCAGTGAAACCGGGACTCCCCAATCCAATGAGCAGTTCTTC. V is TRBV6-1 and J is TRBJ2-1; D possibly corresponds to TRBD2 (6 bases). The germline V gene has CDR1 MNHNS and CDR2 SASEGT. The CDR3 consists of 16 residues. Trimming took 2 bases from V and 6 from J, leaving 17 bases between them.

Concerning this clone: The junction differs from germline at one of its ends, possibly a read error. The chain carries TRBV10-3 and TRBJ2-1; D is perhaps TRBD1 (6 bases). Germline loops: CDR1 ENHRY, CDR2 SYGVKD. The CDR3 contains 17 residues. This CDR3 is CAISERYLQGSHNEQFF. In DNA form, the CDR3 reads TGTGCCATCAGTGAGAGATACTTACAGGGCTCCCACAATGAGCAGTTCTTC.

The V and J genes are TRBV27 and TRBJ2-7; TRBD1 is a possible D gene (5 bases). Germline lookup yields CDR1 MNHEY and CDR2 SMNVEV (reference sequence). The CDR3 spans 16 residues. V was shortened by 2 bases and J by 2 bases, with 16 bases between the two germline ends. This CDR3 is CASSLNGGTGTYEQYF. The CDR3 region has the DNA TGTGCCAGCAGTTTAAACGGCGGAACAGGTACCTACGAGCAGTACTTC.

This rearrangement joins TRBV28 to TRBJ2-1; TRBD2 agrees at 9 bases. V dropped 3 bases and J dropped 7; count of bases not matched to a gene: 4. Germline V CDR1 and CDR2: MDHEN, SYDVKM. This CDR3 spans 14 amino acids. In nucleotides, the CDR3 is TGTGCCAGCAGTTTCATTAGCGGGAGAAATGAGCAGTTCTTC. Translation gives CASSFISGRNEQFF.

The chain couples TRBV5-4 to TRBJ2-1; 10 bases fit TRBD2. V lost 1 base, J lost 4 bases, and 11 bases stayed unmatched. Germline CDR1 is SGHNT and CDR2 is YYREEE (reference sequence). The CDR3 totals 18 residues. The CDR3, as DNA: TGTGCCAGCAGCTTGATCTGGCTAGCGGGAGCTTCTTACAATGAGCAGTTCTTC. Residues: CASSLIWLAGASYNEQFF.

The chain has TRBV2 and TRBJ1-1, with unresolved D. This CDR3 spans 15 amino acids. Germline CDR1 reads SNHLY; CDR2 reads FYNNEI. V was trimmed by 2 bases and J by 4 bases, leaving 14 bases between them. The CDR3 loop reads CASSELGSRGTEAFF. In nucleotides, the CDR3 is TGTGCCAGCAGTGAATTGGGGTCCCGGGGCACTGAAGCTTTCTTT. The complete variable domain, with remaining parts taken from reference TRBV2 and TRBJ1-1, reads EPEVTQTPSHQVTQMGQEVILRCVPISNHLYFYWYRQILGQKVEFLVSFYNNEISEKSEIFDDQFSVERPDGSNFTLKIRSTKLEDSAMYFCASSELGSRGTEAFFGQGTRLTVV.

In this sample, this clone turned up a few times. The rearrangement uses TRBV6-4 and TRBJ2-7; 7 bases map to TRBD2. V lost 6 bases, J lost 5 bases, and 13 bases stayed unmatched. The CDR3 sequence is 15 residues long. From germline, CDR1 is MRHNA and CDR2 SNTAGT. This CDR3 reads CASSAQAGVVNEQYF. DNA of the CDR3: TGTGCCAGCAGCGCCCAGGCGGGAGTAGTCAACGAGCAGTACTTC.

The CDR3 protein is CASSRGINEKLFF. The CDR3, as DNA: TGTGCCAGCAGTAGGGGAATTAATGAAAAACTGTTTTTT. The chain carries TRBV6-1 and TRBJ1-4; D perhaps matches TRBD1 (5 bases). Trimming removed 5 bases from V and 4 bases from J, with 8 bases in between. CDR1 is MNHNS, CDR2 SASEGT, per germline. The CDR3 is 13 amino acids.

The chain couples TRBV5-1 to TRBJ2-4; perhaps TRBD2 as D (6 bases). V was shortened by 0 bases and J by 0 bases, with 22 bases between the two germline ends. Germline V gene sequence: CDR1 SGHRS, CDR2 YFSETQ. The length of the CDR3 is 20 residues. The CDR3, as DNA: TGCGCCAGCAGCTTGGAGGGAGGCGTGTCAACGAACCTAGCCAAAAACATTCAGTACTTC. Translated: CASSLEGGVSTNLAKNIQYF.

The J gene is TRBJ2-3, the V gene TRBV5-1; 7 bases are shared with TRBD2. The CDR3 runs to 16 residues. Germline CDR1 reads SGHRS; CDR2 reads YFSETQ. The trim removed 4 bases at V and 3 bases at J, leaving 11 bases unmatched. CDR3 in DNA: TGCGCCAGCAGCCCGGGAGGCGGGAGAGTAACAGATACGCAGTATTTT. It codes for CASSPGGGRVTDTQYF.

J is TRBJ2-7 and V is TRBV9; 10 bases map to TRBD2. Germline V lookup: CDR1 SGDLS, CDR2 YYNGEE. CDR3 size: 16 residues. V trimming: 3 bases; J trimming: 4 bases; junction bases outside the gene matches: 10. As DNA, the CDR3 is TGTGCCAGCAGCGCTCCCAAGCGGGAGGGCCTGTACGAGCAGTACTTC. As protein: CASSAPKREGLYEQYF.

CDR3 DNA: TGTGCCAGCAGTTCCGTAACCGGGACTAGAAAAACCTACGAGCAGTACTTC. Its protein is CASSSVTGTRKTYEQYF. The chain couples TRBV27 to TRBJ2-7; 8 nucleotides agree with TRBD2. Germline CDR1 is MNHEY and CDR2 is SMNVEV (reference sequence). V lost 4 bases, J lost 2 bases, and 13 bases stayed unmatched. CDR3 size: 17 residues.

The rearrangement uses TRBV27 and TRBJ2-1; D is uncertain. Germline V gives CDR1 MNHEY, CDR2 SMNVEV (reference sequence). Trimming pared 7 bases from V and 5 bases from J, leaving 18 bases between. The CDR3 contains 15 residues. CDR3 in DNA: TGTGCCAGCACGACGGGTGGCTTATATAACAATGAGCAGTTCTTC. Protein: CASTTGGLYNNEQFF.

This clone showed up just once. CDR3 nucleotide sequence: TGTGCCAGCAGTTTCATCGGGGAGAATCAAGAGACCCAGTACTTC. This encodes CASSFIGENQETQYF. This sequence joins TRBV6-5 and TRBJ2-5; tentative D call: TRBD2 (5 bases). The CDR3 runs to 15 residues. V gave up 4 bases and J gave up 2 bases, with 14 bases separating them. Germline V lookup: CDR1 MNHEY, CDR2 SVGAGI.